This TCR beta chain is drawn from a study of metastatic and nonmetastatic thyroid tumors. Study in general: Across blood and tumor or nodule tissue, repertoires from malignant and benign thyroid patients were compared with one another.

Broader study findings: Malignant tumors reportedly showed significantly higher TCR beta diversity than benign nodules in both blood and tumor.

The length of the CDR3 is 13 residues. The V and J ends lost 2 bases and 2 bases respectively, with 7 bases between them. CDR1 is KGHSH and CDR2 is LQKENI in the germline V gene. Thyroid surgery took place with no prior treatment in any patient. This clone was seen just once. Its cognate antigen is unknown. In the authors' workflow: Construction of a distant-metastasis classifier for papillary thyroid cancer relied on CDR3 differences across clinicopathological groups. With MiXCR, TCRdb reprocessed the PCR reads. What appears here as the V and J calls and clone size reflects TCRdb's work, not the paper's. The sample yields approximately 2,500 clones, around a quarter seen once.

The specimen sequenced was tumor tissue. The TCR sequence derives from a female donor with papillary thyroid cancer or a benign thyroid nodule (not recorded which). Some clones in this sample may be carry-over from other donors' samples. The chain has TRBV18 and TRBJ2-7, with D hard to call. The CDR3 nucleotides are TGTGCCAGCTCACCAGACAATACCTACGAGCAGTACTTC. It translates to CASSPDNTYEQYF.